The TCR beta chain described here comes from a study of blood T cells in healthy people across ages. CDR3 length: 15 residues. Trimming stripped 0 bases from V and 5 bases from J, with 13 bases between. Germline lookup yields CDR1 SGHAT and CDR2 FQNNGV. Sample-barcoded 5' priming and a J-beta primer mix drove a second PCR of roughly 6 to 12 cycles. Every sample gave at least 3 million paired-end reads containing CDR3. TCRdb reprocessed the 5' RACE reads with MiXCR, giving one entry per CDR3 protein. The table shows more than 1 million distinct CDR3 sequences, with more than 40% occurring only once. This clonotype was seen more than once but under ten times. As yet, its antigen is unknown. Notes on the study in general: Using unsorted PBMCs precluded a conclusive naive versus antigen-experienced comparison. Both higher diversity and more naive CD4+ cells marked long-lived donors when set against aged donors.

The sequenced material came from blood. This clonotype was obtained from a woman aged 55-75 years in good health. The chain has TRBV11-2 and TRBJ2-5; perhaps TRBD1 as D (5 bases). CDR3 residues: CASSLDGRVGETQYF. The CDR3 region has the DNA TGTGCCAGCAGCTTAGATGGCAGGGTAGGGGAGACCCAGTACTTC.